The rows below give T cell receptor beta chains drawn from one sample of a study of cytomegalovirus exposure and HLA in healthy donors. Profiling relied on immunoSEQ multiplex PCR, and the TCRdb table lists in-frame clones only, not all of them. This sample has some 80,000 clones, with approximately 80% found just once. Material: PBMCs. The receptor source for this set is a human donor in good health. CDR3s include the opening cysteine and the closing phenylalanine or tryptophan. Each record gives: J gene, V gene, CDR3 protein.

>TRBJ1-4|TRBV5-1
CASSLSQGRDEKLFF
>TRBJ1-1|TRBV7-2
CASSLFGGDTEAFF
>TRBJ1-1|TRBV27
CASSWGGHLTEAFF
>TRBJ1-1|TRBV18
CASSPTGGNTEAFF
>TRBJ2-5|TRBV6-5
CASATLAGGQETQYF
>TRBJ2-5|TRBV27
CASSLWSRGETQYF
>TRBJ1-1|TRBV6-6
CASSYSRDSREAFF
>TRBJ1-1|TRBV19
CASSSQTGIEAFF
>TRBJ1-5|TRBV4-3
CASSLDYGQGHRPQNF
>TRBJ2-5|TRBV20-1
CSARDRVTQYF
>TRBJ2-6|TRBV7-2
CASSLAGVRSGANVLTF
>TRBJ1-2|TRBV5-1
CASSLDPGTHGYPF
>TRBJ2-2|TRBV19
CASSIQGNTGELFF
>TRBJ2-1|TRBV7-8
CASSPHRGSPYNEQFF
>TRBJ2-1|TRBV5-1
CASSPPGVSYNEQFF
>TRBJ2-7|TRBV7-6
CASSLRDRAYDEQYF
>TRBJ1-3|TRBV15
CATSRVTGPLYF
>TRBJ2-6|TRBV7-6
CASSFLLAGANVLTF
>TRBJ2-5|TRBV10-3
CAISGPGGGGLRETQYF
>TRBJ2-3|TRBV15
CATSRGAASTDTQYF
>TRBJ1-1|TRBV5-1
CASSPRQGGMNTEAFF
>TRBJ1-2|TRBV5-6
CASRSGQQYGYTF
>TRBJ2-3|TRBV6-1
CASSDRAGGSTDTQYF
>TRBJ1-5|TRBV5-1
CASSESSNQPQHF
>TRBJ2-7|TRBV12-5
CASGLPPTGPSSYEQYF
>TRBJ2-2|TRBV6-5
CASSSEGFYTGELFF
>TRBJ1-2|TRBV30
CAWSVREGFYGYTF
>TRBJ1-2|TRBV9
CASSSGNKMGYTF
>TRBJ2-2|TRBV30
CAWTSGGSGFLGELFF
>TRBJ1-3|TRBV7-9
CASSQSRGDTIYF
>TRBJ1-1|TRBV19
CASNEWFAMNTEAFF
>TRBJ2-7|TRBV28
CASSVTALYEQYF
>TRBJ1-4|TRBV2
CASSEVGGSIEKLFF
>TRBJ1-1|TRBV5-4
CASSSHPGGENTEAFF
>TRBJ2-7|TRBV5-4
CASSLGQDSYEQYF
>TRBJ2-1|TRBV4-3
CASRGTRGGLGEQFF
>TRBJ1-1|TRBV11-2
CASRDTDSSNTEAFF
>TRBJ2-5|TRBV29-1
CSVVFNQETQYF
>TRBJ2-7|TRBV6-1
CASSETGLPYEQYF
>TRBJ2-5|TRBV19
CASSMRGPETQYF
>TRBJ2-7|TRBV13
CASSFRRQGARYEQYF
>TRBJ2-6|TRBV15
CATSRDPGGAGANVLTF
>TRBJ2-5|TRBV4-3
CASSRGNNPGETQYF
>TRBJ2-2|TRBV4-3
CASSLSEGIGELFF
>TRBJ1-6|TRBV7-9
CASSRGQGDSPLHF
>TRBJ1-2|TRBV27
CASSFRVNYGYTF
>TRBJ2-7|TRBV6-6
CASRFPGYEQYF
>TRBJ1-2|TRBV5-4
CASSFGGGGYTF
>TRBJ1-1|TRBV18
CASSRSSSNTEAFF
>TRBJ2-2|TRBV7-2
CASSSSGGAGLGELFF
>TRBJ1-4|TRBV6-6
CASSYVGGGSEKLFF
>TRBJ2-7|TRBV9
CASSVGGGGAYEQYF
>TRBJ2-3|TRBV19
CASTSNGRGAAGDTQYF